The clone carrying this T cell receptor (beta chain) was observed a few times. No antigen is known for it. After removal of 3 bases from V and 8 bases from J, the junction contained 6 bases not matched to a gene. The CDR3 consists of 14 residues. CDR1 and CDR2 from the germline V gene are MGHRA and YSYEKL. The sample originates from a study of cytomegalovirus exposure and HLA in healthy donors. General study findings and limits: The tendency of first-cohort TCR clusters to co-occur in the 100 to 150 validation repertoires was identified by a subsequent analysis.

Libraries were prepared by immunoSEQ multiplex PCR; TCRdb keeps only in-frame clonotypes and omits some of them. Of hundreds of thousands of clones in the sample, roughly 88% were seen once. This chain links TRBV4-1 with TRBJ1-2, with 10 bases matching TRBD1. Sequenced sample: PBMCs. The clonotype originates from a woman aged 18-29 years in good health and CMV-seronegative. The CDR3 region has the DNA TGCGCCAGCAGCCAGAGTGACAGGGGGCAAGGCTACACCTTC. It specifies CASSQSDRGQGYTF.